Reported below is one T cell receptor beta chain. Its antigen is as yet unknown. Genomic DNA was the source, and TCR beta CDR3 was amplified from it by two-round multiplex PCR. First-round PCR amplification was performed with primers specific to each TRBV and TRBJ gene. TCRdb called the multiplex PCR reads again in MiXCR, with one record for every CDR3 protein. The profile covers roughly 23,000 distinct CDR3 sequences, with 35% to 50% appearing a single time and roughly 60% taken by the ten largest. Trimming shortened V by 6 bases and J by 2 bases, and 9 bases separated the two germline ends. The CDR3 runs to 13 residues. CDR1 is LGHDT and CDR2 is YNNKEL in the germline V gene (reference sequence). The data stem from a study of prognosis after radiotherapy for stage I lung cancer. Study overall: None of the non-small cell lung cancer patients was considered medically operable. General study results and limits: After stereotactic body radiation therapy, unique TCR clone counts dropped from a median of around 10,000 to 6,900.

J is TRBJ2-3 and V is TRBV3-1; D call uncertain. This specimen consisted of PBMCs, obtained before or after stereotactic body radiation therapy (not recorded which). The receptor comes from a donor aged 50 or older with non-small cell lung cancer. The CDR3 DNA sequence: TGTGCCAGCAGTCTAAACCCCACAGATACGCAGTATTTT. Amino acids: CASSLNPTDTQYF.